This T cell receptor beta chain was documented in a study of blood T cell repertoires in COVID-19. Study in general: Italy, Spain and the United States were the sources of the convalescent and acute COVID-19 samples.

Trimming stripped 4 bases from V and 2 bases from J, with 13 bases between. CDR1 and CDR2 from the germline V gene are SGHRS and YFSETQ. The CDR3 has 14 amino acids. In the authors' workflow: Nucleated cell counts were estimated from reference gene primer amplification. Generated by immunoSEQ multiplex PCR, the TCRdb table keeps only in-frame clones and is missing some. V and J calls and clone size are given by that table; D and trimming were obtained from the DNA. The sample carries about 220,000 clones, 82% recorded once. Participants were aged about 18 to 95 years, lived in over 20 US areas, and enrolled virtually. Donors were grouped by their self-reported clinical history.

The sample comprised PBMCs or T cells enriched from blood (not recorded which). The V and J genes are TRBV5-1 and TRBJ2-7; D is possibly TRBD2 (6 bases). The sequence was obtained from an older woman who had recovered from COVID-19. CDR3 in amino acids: CASSRTGLPYEQYF. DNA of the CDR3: TGCGCCAGCAGCCGAACGGGACTCCCCTACGAGCAGTACTTC.